The 15 T cell receptor beta chains below come from one sample, sequenced in a study of blood T cell repertoires in COVID-19. Sequenced by immunoSEQ multiplex PCR; TCRdb stores in-frame clones only, minus some. This table has roughly 280,000 clones, roughly nine tenths appearing once. The sample comprised PBMCs or T cells enriched from blood (not recorded which). The receptors were gathered from a woman under 30 who had recovered from COVID-19.

This clone was recorded once. V usage is TRBV5-1 and J usage is TRBJ1-6; possible D gene TRBD1, 5 bases. This CDR3 comprises 14 residues. With 9 bases removed from V and 9 bases from J, the gap between germline ends came to 19 bases. Germline CDR1 is SGHRS and CDR2 is YFSETQ. The CDR3 DNA reads TGCGCCATCCAAAACCCCAGTCAGGGTTCACCCCTCCACTTT. This gives the protein CAIQNPSQGSPLHF.

This clone was seen just once. V gene TRBV18 combines with J gene TRBJ2-3; 7 nucleotides align to TRBD1. The length of the CDR3 is 14 residues. V dropped 3 bases and J dropped 2; count of bases not matched to a gene: 2. From germline, CDR1 is KGHSH and CDR2 LQKENI. This CDR3 reads CASSPGQDTDTQYF. CDR3 sequence (DNA): TGTGCCAGCTCACCTGGACAGGACACAGATACGCAGTATTTT.

The genes are TRBV5-1 and TRBJ2-5; tentatively, D is TRBD2 (7 bases). The CDR3 is made up of 14 amino acids. Germline CDR1 is SGHRS and CDR2 is YFSETQ. V dropped 4 bases and J dropped 5 bases, with 15 bases sitting between them. CDR3 protein: CASSLRGQAETQYF. Here the CDR3 DNA reads TGCGCCAGCAGCCTGCGGGGGCAGGCCGAGACCCAGTACTTC.

This clone was recorded a few times. The chain uses TRBV7-9 and TRBJ1-2; D may be TRBD1 (6 bases). CDR3 length equals 15 residues. The germline CDR1 and CDR2 sequences are SEHNR and FQNEAQ (reference sequence). V was cut by 1 base and J by 8 bases, with 17 bases left in between. Here the CDR3 reads CASSLETGGGKGYTF. CDR3 sequence (DNA): TGTGCCAGCAGCTTAGAAACGGGAGGGGGAAAAGGCTACACCTTC.

This rearrangement joins TRBV3-1 (or the pseudogene TRBV3-2) to TRBJ2-7; D is possibly TRBD2 (6 bases). V was trimmed by 4 bases and J by 9 bases, leaving 19 bases between them. This CDR3 has 14 residues. Germline CDR1 reads LGHDT; CDR2 reads YNNKEL (reference sequence). The CDR3 nucleotides are TGTGCCAGCAGCCCGACCACTCCTCTAGCGCGGCAGTACTTC. Protein sequence: CASSPTTPLARQYF.

The rearrangement links TRBV14 to TRBJ1-1; D gene uncertain. CDR1 SGHDN and CDR2 FVKESK come from the germline V gene. V was shortened by 0 bases and J by 0 bases, with 11 bases between the two germline ends. The CDR3 length is 16 residues. The CDR3 region has the DNA TGTGCCAGCAGCCAAGATCTAGGCAGTTTGAACACTGAAGCTTTCTTT. Translated, it gives CASSQDLGSLNTEAFF.

The chain is built from TRBV5-5 and TRBJ1-2; D perhaps matches TRBD1 (5 bases). The V gene's germline CDR1 is SGHKS and CDR2 YYEKEE (reference sequence). The CDR3 has 15 residues. V was clipped by 2 bases and J by 6 bases, with 17 bases between them. The CDR3 DNA sequence: TGTGCCAGCAGCTTATGGGGGACTGCTCTTAATGGCTACACCTTC. Residues: CASSLWGTALNGYTF.

This clone was observed a single time. The chain employs TRBV18 and TRBJ1-3; D perhaps matches TRBD1 (6 bases). Germline CDR1 reads KGHSH; CDR2 reads LQKENI. This CDR3 region has 16 residues. V shed 6 bases and J shed 0 bases, with 15 bases lying between them. CDR3 nucleotides: TGTGCCAGCTCTGTGAGCGCAGGGGCCTCTGGAAACACCATATATTTT. This codes for CASSVSAGASGNTIYF.

The genes are TRBV19 and TRBJ1-6; D call uncertain. The germline V gene has CDR1 LNHDA and CDR2 SQIVND (reference sequence). V was trimmed by 5 bases and J by 7 bases, leaving 18 bases between them. This CDR3 is 16 amino acids long. The CDR3 loop reads CASSRQRETGNSPLHF. The DNA of the CDR3 is TGTGCCAGTAGTCGGCAAAGAGAGACGGGGAATTCACCCCTCCACTTT.

V usage is TRBV7-9 and J usage is TRBJ1-6; TRBD1 might be the D (5 bases). From germline, CDR1 is SEHNR and CDR2 FQNEAQ (reference sequence). CDR3 length equals 15 residues. Trimming removed 1 base at V and 4 bases at J, with 8 bases between. As DNA, the CDR3 is TGTGCCAGCAGCTTAGGGGGCAGTTATAATTCACCCCTCCACTTT. This translates into CASSLGGSYNSPLHF.

This chain joins TRBV28 and TRBJ2-3, with TRBD2 identical over 8 bases. The CDR3 length is 15 residues. Per the germline V gene, CDR1 is MDHEN and CDR2 is SYDVKM. V dropped 4 bases and J dropped 5; count of bases not matched to a gene: 8. CDR3 DNA sequence: TGTGCCAGCAGTTCACGGGGGGGTCATAGAGATACGCAGTATTTT. The encoded protein is CASSSRGGHRDTQYF.

This chain uses TRBV5-6 with TRBJ2-1; TRBD1 agrees at 9 bases. The length of the CDR3 is 14 residues. Germline V lookup: CDR1 SGHDT, CDR2 YYEEEE. V lost 2 bases and J lost 7; bases outside the gene matches: 4. The CDR3 sequence: CASSFGTGLNEQFF. The CDR3 DNA reads as TGTGCCAGCAGCTTCGGGACAGGGTTGAATGAGCAGTTCTTC. The entire variable domain, with the rest obtained from reference TRBV5-6 and TRBJ2-1, is as follows: DAGVTQSPTHLIKTRGQQVTLRCSPKSGHDTVSWYQQALGQGPQFIFQYYEEEERQRGNFPDRFSGHQFPNYSSELNVNALLLGDSALYLCASSFGTGLNEQFFGPGTRLTVL.

The J gene is TRBJ1-1, the V gene TRBV29-1, with no clear D. V lost 5 bases and J 4 bases, leaving 11 bases between the germline ends. There are 12 residues in the CDR3. Germline CDR1 and CDR2: SQVTM and ANQGSEA. The chain's CDR3 is CSVLDSLTEAFF. CDR3 DNA sequence: TGCAGCGTTCTTGATAGCCTCACTGAAGCTTTCTTT.

V and J are TRBV27 and TRBJ2-7, with TRBD1 identical over 8 bases. This CDR3 has 16 residues. V was pared by 4 bases and J by 2 bases, with 10 bases of the junction left unmatched. Germline V gene lookup returns CDR1 MNHEY and CDR2 SMNVEV (reference sequence). CDR3 loop: CASSSSGTGTTYEQYF. DNA for the CDR3: TGTGCCAGCAGTTCTTCCGGGACAGGAACGACCTACGAGCAGTACTTC.

The chain recombines TRBV25-1 with TRBJ2-3, with a weak D call TRBD2 (5 bases). With 5 bases removed from V and 1 base from J, the gap between germline ends came to 10 bases. Looked up from germline, CDR1 is MGHDK and CDR2 is SYGVNS. This CDR3 is built from 14 residues. This CDR3 is CASSFRGGTDTQYF. The CDR3, as DNA: TGTGCCAGCAGTTTCCGGGGAGGCACAGATACGCAGTATTTT.